A single sample gave rise to the 6 T cell receptor beta chains below, sequenced in a study of vaccination effects on CD4 cells after COVID-19. Their specific antigens are unknown. Profiling relied on immunoSEQ multiplex PCR, and the TCRdb table lists in-frame clones only, not all of them. The table includes 13,000 to 15,000 clones, around 80% detected once. Ahead of sequencing, the ViraFEST assay grew antigen-specific CD4+ T cells using viral peptide pools. Subsequent to roughly 9 days of culture, CD4+ T cells were isolated. A PCR test confirmed that the person had SARS-CoV-2 infection between March and December 2020. Either the BNT162b2 or mRNA-1273 vaccine was given to participants in two doses. This specimen consisted of CD4+ T cells from PBMCs cultured with SARS-CoV-2 spike peptides, obtained after COVID-19 vaccination. These receptor sequences come from a human donor who had a prior SARS-CoV-2 infection.

This clone was observed a handful of times. The chain joins TRBV20-1 to TRBJ2-3, with TRBD1 matching over 7 bases. Germline V lookup: CDR1 DFQATT, CDR2 SNEGSKA (reference sequence). The CDR3 spans 15 residues. The trim removed 3 bases at V and 1 base at J, leaving 7 bases unmatched. The CDR3 is CSASYEGAGTDTQYF. As DNA, the CDR3 is TGCAGTGCTAGTTATGAGGGGGCGGGCACAGATACGCAGTATTTT.

The rearrangement joins TRBV11-2 to TRBJ1-1; no clear D. This CDR3 contains 12 residues. Germline CDR1 is SGHAT and CDR2 is FQNNGV. The V and J ends lost 0 bases and 11 bases respectively, with 10 bases between them. CDR3 sequence: CASSLEGLGAFF. Here the CDR3 DNA reads TGTGCCAGCAGCTTAGAGGGCCTCGGGGCTTTCTTT.

The J gene is TRBJ2-5, the V gene TRBV7-8; 10 bases match TRBD2. The CDR3 has 17 residues. V was pared by 1 base and J by 4 bases, with 9 bases of the junction left unmatched. Germline V gives CDR1 SGHVS, CDR2 FQNEAQ. The CDR3 is CASSLVSAGGPRETQYF. In nucleotides, the CDR3 is TGTGCCAGCAGCTTAGTCTCAGCGGGGGGGCCCAGAGAGACCCAGTACTTC.

The chain employs TRBV11-2 and TRBJ2-5; 14 nucleotides line up with TRBD2. The CDR3 length is 20 residues. V shed 0 bases, J shed 4 bases, and the junction held 13 bases outside the gene matches. Germline CDR1 SGHAT, CDR2 FQNNGV. CDR3 DNA sequence: TGTGCCAGCAGCTTAGATCAGACTAGCGGGAGGGCATTCAGCGGAGAGACCCAGTACTTC. It codes for CASSLDQTSGRAFSGETQYF.

The J gene is TRBJ2-7, the V gene TRBV9, with TRBD2 identical over 7 bases. This CDR3 has 15 residues. The V and J ends lost 0 bases and 0 bases, in that order; junction bases with no gene match: 3. Looked up from germline, CDR1 is SGDLS and CDR2 is YYNGEE. CDR3 protein: CASSVGLADSYEQYF. The CDR3, as DNA: TGTGCCAGCAGCGTAGGGCTAGCGGACTCCTACGAGCAGTACTTC.

The chain has TRBV23-1 and TRBJ1-5, with D perhaps matching TRBD1 (5 bases). TRBV23-1 is filed as an ORF, its function uncertain. V was pared by 3 bases and J by 4 bases, with 16 bases between. The CDR3 loop spans 16 amino acids. CDR3 in amino acids: CASSQSGTIWNQPQHF. In DNA, the CDR3 is TGCGCCAGCAGTCAGTCCGGGACTATTTGGAATCAGCCCCAGCATTTT.